The 29 T cell receptor beta chains in this list originate from one sample, sequenced in a study of blood T cell repertoires in COVID-19. Data came from immunoSEQ multiplex PCR; TCRdb stores just in-frame clones and leaves some out. The table shows 65,000 to 70,000 clones, with roughly 82% occurring only once. Input material: peripheral blood. These receptors were obtained from a man aged 80 or over with active COVID-19.

The chain employs TRBV19 and TRBJ2-3; tentative D call: TRBD1 (6 bases). Germline values: CDR1 LNHDA, CDR2 SQIVND (reference sequence). The CDR3 length is 14 residues. The V end was cut by 8 bases, the J end by 3 bases, with 15 bases between. The CDR3: CASSSRTETDTQYF. The CDR3 DNA sequence: TGTGCCAGTTCTTCGCGGACAGAAACAGATACGCAGTATTTT.

This clone is a singleton in its sample. This chain links TRBV2 with TRBJ2-3; 9 nucleotides align to TRBD1. Per the germline V gene, CDR1 is SNHLY and CDR2 is FYNNEI. This CDR3 is built from 14 residues. Trimming at V came to 1 base and at J to 5 bases, leaving 1 base not matched to a gene. Here the CDR3 DNA reads TGTGCCAGCAGTGAAGACAGGGGGCGAGATACGCAGTATTTT. As protein: CASSEDRGRDTQYF.

The chain is built from TRBV19 and TRBJ1-1; 7 nucleotides line up with TRBD1. V gave up 5 bases and J gave up 4 bases; unmatched junction bases: 10. Germline V CDR1 and CDR2: LNHDA, SQIVND (reference sequence). The CDR3 length is 15 residues. The CDR3 loop is CASSPQGQRTTEAFF. Here the CDR3 DNA reads TGTGCCAGTAGTCCCCAGGGACAGCGGACCACTGAAGCTTTCTTT.

V is TRBV7-2 and J is TRBJ2-1; 11 bases agree with TRBD2. V shed 1 base, J shed 3 bases, and the junction held 5 bases outside the gene matches. Germline V gene sequence: CDR1 SGHTA, CDR2 FQGNSA. CDR3 length: 17 residues. CDR3 DNA: TGTGCCAGCAGCTTAGGACCACTAGCGGGAGTCTACAATGAGCAGTTCTTC. Translating it yields CASSLGPLAGVYNEQFF.

The count of this clone is one. The J gene is TRBJ1-1, the V gene TRBV15; no reliable D call. The ends were cut back, 3 bases at V and 4 bases at J, with 12 bases in the middle. CDR3 length equals 14 residues. Per germline, CDR1 LNHNV and CDR2 YYDKDF (reference sequence). The CDR3 coding sequence is TGTGCCACCAGCAGCGGTCCCGTCGTCACTGAAGCTTTCTTT. Its protein is CATSSGPVVTEAFF.

The chain uses TRBV7-9 and TRBJ2-1; TRBD2 agrees at 13 bases. This CDR3 has 19 residues. Per germline, CDR1 SEHNR and CDR2 FQNEAQ (reference sequence). The J segment lost 1 base and the V segment lost 4 bases, leaving 10 bases of the junction unmatched. The chain's CDR3 is CASSSQLAGGGISYNEQFF. The CDR3 coding sequence is TGTGCCAGCAGCTCCCAACTAGCGGGAGGGGGGATATCCTACAATGAGCAGTTCTTC. Supplemented by reference TRBV7-9 and TRBJ2-1, the full variable domain reads DTGVSQNPRHKITKRGQNVTFRCDPISEHNRLYWYRQTLGQGPEFLTYFQNEAQLEKSRLLSDRFSAERPKGSFSTLEIQRTEQGDSAMYLCASSSQLAGGGISYNEQFFGPGTRLTVL.

The V gene is TRBV5-1, the J gene TRBJ2-1, with 11 bases that match TRBD2. This CDR3 is built from 15 residues. In germline, CDR1 is SGHRS, CDR2 YFSETQ. V lost 4 bases, J lost 5 bases, and 5 bases stayed unmatched. CDR3 sequence reads: CASSPRLAGNNEQFF. CDR3 sequence (DNA): TGCGCCAGCAGCCCCAGACTAGCGGGAAACAATGAGCAGTTCTTC. Complete variable domain (other parts from reference TRBV5-1 and TRBJ2-1): KAGVTQTPRYLIKTRGQQVTLSCSPISGHRSVSWYQQTPGQGLQFLFEYFSETQRNKGNFPGRFSGRQFSNSRSEMNVSTLELGDSALYLCASSPRLAGNNEQFFGPGTRLTVL.

The genes are TRBV19 and TRBJ2-1, with 10 bases aligning to TRBD2. This CDR3 comprises 16 residues. CDR1 is LNHDA and CDR2 is SQIVND in the germline V gene (reference sequence). Unmatched junction bases numbered 7, after V lost 1 base and J lost 7 bases. The CDR3 nucleotides read TGTGCCAGTAGTATAGCCCCACTAGCGGGATATAATGAGCAGTTCTTC. Translation gives CASSIAPLAGYNEQFF.

CDR3 bases: TGTGCCAGCAGCCGCAGACTAGCGGGAGGGGTGAGTTACAATGAGCAGTTCTTC. This gives the protein CASSRRLAGGVSYNEQFF. This chain joins TRBV7-2 and TRBJ2-1; 14 bases fit TRBD2. Germline values: CDR1 SGHTA, CDR2 FQGNSA. The length of the CDR3 is 18 residues. Trimming removed 5 bases from V and 4 bases from J; junction bases left unmatched: 10.

The J gene is TRBJ2-7, the V gene TRBV19, with D perhaps TRBD1 (6 bases). The CDR3 is 18 residues long. Germline CDR1 is LNHDA and CDR2 is SQIVND (reference sequence). Trimming stripped 6 bases from V and 3 bases from J, with 27 bases between. CDR3 loop: CASRQKYQLGDKYYEQYF. CDR3 coding DNA: TGTGCCAGTAGACAGAAATATCAACTGGGGGACAAATACTACGAGCAGTACTTC.

In its sample, this clone was seen a few times. The chain combines TRBV5-1 with TRBJ2-7; 12 bases agree with TRBD1. The CDR3 loop spans 15 amino acids. V dropped 3 bases and J dropped 4; count of bases not matched to a gene: 5. Germline CDR1 reads SGHRS; CDR2 reads YFSETQ. The CDR3 DNA is TGCGCCAGCAGCTGGGGGGACAGGGGGCAGTACGAGCAGTACTTC. Its protein product is CASSWGDRGQYEQYF.

This rearrangement joins TRBV7-2 to TRBJ2-5, with D possibly TRBD2 on 6 matching bases. CDR3 length: 16 amino acids. Germline CDR1 is SGHTA and CDR2 is FQGNSA. Trimming pared 5 bases from V and 5 bases from J, leaving 21 bases between. The CDR3 region has the DNA TGTGCCAGCAGCCCCTCGGGGGTCCGTCCTGGGGAGACCCAGTACTTC. Translation: CASSPSGVRPGETQYF.

The chain combines TRBV19 with TRBJ1-2, with D possibly being TRBD1 (6 bases). The CDR3 spans 15 residues. Germline V gene lookup returns CDR1 LNHDA and CDR2 SQIVND (reference sequence). The V gene lost 4 bases and the J gene lost 1 base, with 13 bases spanning the gap. CDR3 nucleotides: TGTGCCAGTAGTACCGCCAGGGGTTTTAACTATGGCTACACCTTC. It yields the protein CASSTARGFNYGYTF.

The rearrangement uses TRBV28 and TRBJ2-1, with TRBD1 identical over 7 bases. Germline CDR1 reads MDHEN; CDR2 reads SYDVKM. V was clipped by 5 bases and J by 0 bases; unmatched bases: 4. CDR3 length: 15 residues. The CDR3 loop is CASSQGQSSYNEQFF. Written as DNA, the CDR3 is TGTGCCAGCAGTCAGGGACAGAGCTCCTACAATGAGCAGTTCTTC.

The chain carries TRBV9 and TRBJ2-2; D is undetermined. V shed 0 bases and J shed 2 bases, with 8 bases lying between them. CDR3 length equals 15 residues. The germline gives CDR1 SGDLS, CDR2 YYNGEE. DNA for the CDR3: TGTGCCAGCAGCGTAGGGCAGGTTAACACCGGGGAGCTGTTTTTT. Translating gives CASSVGQVNTGELFF.

The chain combines TRBV27 with TRBJ1-5; D gene unclear. The V gene lost 3 bases and the J gene lost 6 bases, with 18 bases spanning the gap. Germline V gene data show CDR1 as MNHEY and CDR2 as SMNVEV (reference sequence). There are 16 residues in the CDR3. The CDR3 region is CASSFETSAWSQPQHF. In DNA, the CDR3 is TGTGCCAGCAGTTTTGAGACTAGCGCATGGTCTCAGCCCCAGCATTTT.

The rearrangement uses TRBV6-6 and TRBJ1-3; D is undetermined. V was shortened by 5 bases and J by 4 bases, with 12 bases between the two germline ends. The CDR3 is 14 residues long. Germline assignment: CDR1 MNHNY and CDR2 SVGAGI (reference sequence). The CDR3 spells CASSDTRRGNTIYF. CDR3 DNA sequence: TGTGCCAGCAGTGACACTCGGCGAGGAAACACCATATATTTT.

As DNA, the CDR3 is TGTGCTAGTGGTTTGGCTCCGTGGTCCGACAGTCAAGAGACCCAGTACTTC. Its translation: CASGLAPWSDSQETQYF. The genes are TRBV12-5 and TRBJ2-5; the D gene is possibly TRBD1 (5 bases). This CDR3 is built from 17 residues. Trimming shortened V by 1 base and J by 2 bases, and 17 bases separated the two germline ends. Germline V lookup: CDR1 LGHNT, CDR2 FRNRAP.

This clone was seen repeatedly, ten times or more. The chain links TRBV7-2 to TRBJ1-6, with D unresolved. The germline gives CDR1 SGHTA, CDR2 FQGNSA. V gave up 5 bases and J gave up 10 bases, with 12 bases separating them. The CDR3 covers 13 residues. The CDR3 here is CASSLPNESPLHF. DNA for the CDR3: TGTGCCAGCAGCCTACCAAATGAATCACCCCTCCACTTT.

J is TRBJ2-3 and V is TRBV5-6, with D tentatively TRBD2 (5 bases). This CDR3 contains 16 residues. Germline V gives CDR1 SGHDT, CDR2 YYEEEE. Trimming shortened V by 0 bases and J by 0 bases, and 11 bases separated the two germline ends. CDR3 loop: CASSLERGFSTDTQYF. The CDR3 DNA is TGTGCCAGCAGCTTGGAACGCGGGTTTAGCACAGATACGCAGTATTTT.

This clone was observed once. The V call is TRBV5-4, the J call TRBJ1-1; 8 nucleotides align to TRBD1. The germline V gene has CDR1 SGHNT and CDR2 YYREEE (reference sequence). V trimming: 5 bases; J trimming: 3 bases; junction bases outside the gene matches: 12. The CDR3 has 16 residues. Here the CDR3 DNA reads TGTGCCAGCAGGGATTACACAGGGGGAGGAGACACTGAAGCTTTCTTT. Its protein is CASRDYTGGGDTEAFF.

V usage is TRBV24-1 and J usage is TRBJ2-7; 7 nucleotides line up with TRBD1. J lost 0 bases, V lost 4 bases, and 8 bases had no gene match. There are 16 residues in the CDR3. Germline values: CDR1 KGHDR, CDR2 SFDVKD. The CDR3 is CATSEEGTESSYEQYF. The CDR3 DNA is TGTGCCACCAGTGAAGAGGGGACAGAAAGCTCCTACGAGCAGTACTTC.

The V call is TRBV6-2 or TRBV6-3, the J call TRBJ2-1; 13 bases map to TRBD2. The V and J ends lost 5 bases and 4 bases, in that order; junction bases with no gene match: 8. The CDR3 has 17 amino acids. Germline V gives CDR1 MNHEY, CDR2 SVGEGT. CDR3 region: CASSPMMTSGGYNEQFF. The CDR3 DNA is TGTGCCAGCAGTCCAATGATGACTAGCGGGGGGTACAATGAGCAGTTCTTC.

This chain links TRBV9 with TRBJ2-2, with D possibly matching TRBD1 (5 bases). V was clipped by 5 bases and J by 1 base, with 6 bases between them. The CDR3 has 13 amino acids. Germline values: CDR1 SGDLS, CDR2 YYNGEE. CDR3 sequence reads: CASRDRNTGELFF. The CDR3 region has the DNA TGTGCCAGCAGAGACAGGAACACCGGGGAGCTGTTTTTT.

The CDR3, as DNA: TGTGCCACCAGCAGACAGACAGGGAATTCACCCCTCCACTTT. Its protein product is CATSRQTGNSPLHF. The chain uses TRBV15 and TRBJ1-6; 7 bases fit TRBD1. The germline V gene has CDR1 LNHNV and CDR2 YYDKDF (reference sequence). V shed 2 bases and J 7 bases; nucleotides not matched to a gene: 2. This CDR3 region has 14 residues.

This clone was seen just once. J is TRBJ1-1 and V is TRBV27; 7 nucleotides match TRBD1. The CDR3 has 13 residues. Germline values: CDR1 MNHEY, CDR2 SMNVEV (reference sequence). V was pared by 8 bases and J by 0 bases, with 3 bases of the junction left unmatched. CDR3 loop: CASSTGVNTEAFF. CDR3 coding DNA: TGTGCCAGCTCTACAGGGGTGAACACTGAAGCTTTCTTT.

The chain couples TRBV28 to TRBJ2-7; 10 bases map to TRBD2. Germline V gene data show CDR1 as MDHEN and CDR2 as SYDVKM. The CDR3 length is 15 residues. V trimming: 2 bases; J trimming: 1 base; junction bases outside the gene matches: 2. The CDR3 DNA is TGTGCCAGCAGTTTACGTAGCGGGGGGTCCTACGAGCAGTACTTC. As protein: CASSLRSGGSYEQYF.

The V call is TRBV7-2, the J call TRBJ2-5; 11 nucleotides match TRBD2. V lost 1 base and J lost 5; bases outside the gene matches: 6. In germline, CDR1 is SGHTA, CDR2 FQGNSA. This CDR3 has 16 amino acids. CDR3 sequence reads: CASSLGLAGGEETQYF. CDR3 in DNA: TGTGCCAGCAGCTTAGGCCTAGCGGGGGGCGAGGAGACCCAGTACTTC.

The V and J genes are TRBV5-6 and TRBJ2-5, with a weak D call TRBD2 (5 bases). The CDR3 extends over 14 amino acids. Germline CDR1 is SGHDT and CDR2 is YYEEEE. Trimming stripped 4 bases from V and 5 bases from J, with 15 bases between. Here the CDR3 reads CASSPWTVIETQYF. The CDR3 coding sequence is TGTGCCAGCAGCCCTTGGACTGTTATCGAGACCCAGTACTTC.